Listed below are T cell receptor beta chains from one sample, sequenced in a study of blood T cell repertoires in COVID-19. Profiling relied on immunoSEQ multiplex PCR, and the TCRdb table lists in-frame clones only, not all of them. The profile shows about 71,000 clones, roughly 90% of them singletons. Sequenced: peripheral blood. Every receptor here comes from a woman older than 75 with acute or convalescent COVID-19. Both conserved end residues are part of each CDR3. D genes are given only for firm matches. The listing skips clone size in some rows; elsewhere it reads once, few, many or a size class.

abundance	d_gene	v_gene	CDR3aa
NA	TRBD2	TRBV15	CATSRERRGVADTQYF
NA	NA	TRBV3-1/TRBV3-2	CASGRWGGSSYNSPLHF
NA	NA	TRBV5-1	CASSLSGATNEKLFF
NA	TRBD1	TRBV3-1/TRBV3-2	CASSRTGGNQPQHF
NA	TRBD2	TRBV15	CATSKGGSINEQFF
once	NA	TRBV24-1	CATSDFPNTGELFF
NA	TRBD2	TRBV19	CASSTDPGLANYEQYF
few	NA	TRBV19	CASRRQELTGELFF
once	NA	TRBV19	CASSISGSNTGELFF
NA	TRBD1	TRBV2	CASSWATGGRNTEAFF
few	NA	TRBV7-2	CASSPSATYADTQYF
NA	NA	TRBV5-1	CASNQGSQGNSPLHF
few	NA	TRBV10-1	CASSESAGQDEQFF
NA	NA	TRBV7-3	CASSLLNGRDGNTIYF
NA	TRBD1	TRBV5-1	CASSDTGGVEGYTF
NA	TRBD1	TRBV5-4	CASSWTGTRGYTF
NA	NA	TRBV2	CASSEGRSFYGYTF
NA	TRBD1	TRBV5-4	CASSLQGPHEKLFF
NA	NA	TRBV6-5	CASSYSRANKRGYTF
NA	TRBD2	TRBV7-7	CASSQNPGTSANEQFF
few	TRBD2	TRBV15	CATSGRTSGRIGELFF
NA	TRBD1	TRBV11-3	CASSLGTGMNTGELFF
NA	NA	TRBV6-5	CASSRKGGGRGEAFF
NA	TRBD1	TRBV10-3	CAISEYRGDEKLFF
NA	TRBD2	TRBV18	CASSPAGVADTQYF
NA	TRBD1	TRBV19	CASSIHRRGVDQPQHF
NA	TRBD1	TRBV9	CASSVTGVGAGNTIYF
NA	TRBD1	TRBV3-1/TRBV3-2	CASSQNRDSNSPLHF
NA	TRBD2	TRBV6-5	CASSYGGGLRYEQYF
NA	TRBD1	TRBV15	CATSRGDSQETQYF
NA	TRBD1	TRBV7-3	CASSPGGGLSGYTF
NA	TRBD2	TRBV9	CASSVDIGTREETQYF
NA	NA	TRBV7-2	CASSLLGGANTGELFF
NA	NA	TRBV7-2	CASSPEQLLQETQYF
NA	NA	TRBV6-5	CASSGFRETQYF
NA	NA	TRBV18	CASSQMRSTDTQYF
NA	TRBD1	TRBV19	CASSMGTGYQETQYF
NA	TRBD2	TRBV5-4	CASSGLAGVNNEQFF
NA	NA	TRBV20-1	CSASRGHLEETQYF
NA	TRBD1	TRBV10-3	CAISQQGTFYEQYF
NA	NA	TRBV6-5	CASRGSSGANVLTF
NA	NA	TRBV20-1	CSASSTGSATNEKLFF
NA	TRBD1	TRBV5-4	CASSVGQARREAFF
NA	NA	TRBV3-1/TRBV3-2	CASSQRGGEPQHF
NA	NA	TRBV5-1	CASSPRSTTYEQYF